These 27 T cell receptor beta chains were sequenced from one sample in a study of blood T cell repertoires in COVID-19. Profiling relied on immunoSEQ multiplex PCR, and the TCRdb table lists in-frame clones only, not all of them. The sample lists about 34,000 clones, about 80% occurring once. Input material: peripheral blood. The receptors originated from an elderly man with acute or convalescent COVID-19.

This chain joins TRBV18 and TRBJ1-1; 8 bases agree with TRBD1. CDR1 KGHSH and CDR2 LQKENI come from the germline V gene. This CDR3 contains 15 residues. With V trimmed by 1 base and J by 1 base, 2 bases remained unmatched. The CDR3 region is CASSPRTGQNTEAFF. Here the CDR3 DNA reads TGTGCCAGCTCACCACGGACAGGGCAGAACACTGAAGCTTTCTTT.

The rearrangement uses TRBV24-1 and TRBJ2-1; D is uncertain. CDR1 and CDR2 (germline): KGHDR, SFDVKD. Deletions cut 4 bases from V and 3 bases from J, with 3 bases between. The CDR3 runs 12 residues. CDR3 sequence (DNA): TGTGCCACCAGTGACTTCTACAATGAGCAGTTCTTC. Protein product: CATSDFYNEQFF.

This clone is a singleton in its sample. The chain uses TRBV19 and TRBJ2-5, with D tentatively TRBD2 (5 bases). CDR1 and CDR2 (germline): LNHDA, SQIVND (reference sequence). Trimming stripped 11 bases from V and 5 bases from J, with 18 bases between. CDR3 size: 13 residues. CDR3 bases: TGTGCCCCAAAAGGGAGAGGAAGGGAGACCCAGTACTTC. This encodes CAPKGRGRETQYF.

The chain couples TRBV3-1 (or the pseudogene TRBV3-2) to TRBJ1-1, with D maybe TRBD1 (6 bases). CDR1 is LGHDT, CDR2 YNNKEL, per germline (reference sequence). The CDR3 has 12 residues. Trimming cost V 3 bases and J 8 bases, with 10 bases left between them. The CDR3 is CASSQRQAEAFF. CDR3 nucleotides: TGTGCCAGCAGCCAGAGACAGGCCGAAGCTTTCTTT.

V is TRBV6-5 and J is TRBJ2-7, with D possibly being TRBD1 (6 bases). The V and J ends lost 10 bases and 4 bases respectively, with 23 bases between them. The germline CDR1 and CDR2 sequences are MNHEY and SVGAGI. CDR3 length: 15 residues. This chain's CDR3 is CATCGWTDESYEQYF. The CDR3 nucleotides read TGTGCCACCTGCGGTTGGACAGACGAGTCGTACGAGCAGTACTTC.

The gene calls are TRBV13 and TRBJ2-7, with 13 bases identical to TRBD2. Trimming took 6 bases from V and 2 from J; bases not matched to a gene: 7. The CDR3 consists of 16 residues. Germline CDR1 and CDR2: PRHDT and FYEKMQ (reference sequence). CDR3 coding DNA: TGTGCCAGCAGACGGGGACTAGCGGGATTAACCTACGAGCAGTACTTC. Translation: CASRRGLAGLTYEQYF.

V and J are TRBV18 and TRBJ2-7; D might be TRBD1 (5 bases). From germline, CDR1 is KGHSH and CDR2 LQKENI. CDR3 length: 18 amino acids. V lost 2 bases and J 4 bases, leaving 24 bases between the germline ends. The CDR3 DNA reads TGTGCCAGCTCACCAGGTACAGGAAAAACCGAAATGCGATACGAGCAGTACTTC. Translating it yields CASSPGTGKTEMRYEQYF. The complete variable domain, with remaining parts taken from reference TRBV18 and TRBJ2-7, reads NAGVMQNPRHLVRRRGQEARLRCSPMKGHSHVYWYRQLPEEGLKFMVYLQKENIIDESGMPKERFSAEFPKEGPSILRIQQVVRGDSAAYFCASSPGTGKTEMRYEQYFGPGTRLTVT.

The chain joins TRBV14 to TRBJ2-7, with a tentative D call TRBD2 (6 bases). From germline, CDR1 is SGHDN and CDR2 FVKESK. This CDR3 region has 13 residues. Between the trimmed V and J ends, which lost 1 base and 6 bases, there was a span of 10 bases. This chain's CDR3 is CASSQVTSLEQYF. The CDR3, as DNA: TGTGCCAGCAGCCAAGTAACTAGCCTCGAGCAGTACTTC.

The chain has TRBV3-1 (or the pseudogene TRBV3-2) and TRBJ2-7, with D perhaps TRBD1 (5 bases). V shed 4 bases and J shed 2 bases, with 9 bases lying between them. CDR3 length: 13 residues. CDR1 is LGHDT and CDR2 is YNNKEL in the germline V gene (reference sequence). DNA for the CDR3: TGTGCCAGCAGCCGGGCAGGGCCCTACGAGCAGTACTTC. It is translated as CASSRAGPYEQYF.

J is TRBJ2-2 and V is TRBV27; 8 nucleotides line up with TRBD2. V shed 4 bases and J 4 bases; nucleotides not matched to a gene: 5. Germline CDR1 is MNHEY and CDR2 is SMNVEV (reference sequence). The CDR3 is 15 residues long. As DNA, the CDR3 is TGTGCCAGCAGTTGGGGACGGGAGGGCACCGGGGAGCTGTTTTTT. Encoded protein: CASSWGREGTGELFF.

The chain couples TRBV3-1 (or the pseudogene TRBV3-2) to TRBJ2-1, with D perhaps TRBD1 (6 bases). Germline-derived CDR1 and CDR2 are LGHDT and YNNKEL (reference sequence). Trimming removed 4 bases from V and 9 bases from J, with 13 bases in between. The CDR3 is 13 residues long. In nucleotides, the CDR3 is TGTGCCAGCAGCCTCGGACAGTATGGTGAGCAGTTCTTC. Protein: CASSLGQYGEQFF.

The chain employs TRBV7-9 and TRBJ2-6; a possible D gene is TRBD1 (5 bases). This CDR3 has 15 residues. Looked up from germline, CDR1 is SEHNR and CDR2 is FQNEAQ (reference sequence). Trimming pared 2 bases from V and 4 bases from J, leaving 9 bases between. CDR3 in amino acids: CASSLQGTGANVLTF. Written as DNA, the CDR3 is TGTGCCAGCAGCTTACAGGGAACCGGGGCCAACGTCCTGACTTTC.

There are a few counts of this clone. This chain joins TRBV6-4 and TRBJ2-1; 7 bases map to TRBD2. The CDR3 runs 14 residues. CDR1 MRHNA and CDR2 SNTAGT come from the germline V gene. The junction had 6 bases not matched to a gene; V was cut back by 6 bases and J by 4 bases. The CDR3 sequence: CASSVGGRYNEQFF. Here the CDR3 DNA reads TGTGCCAGCAGCGTGGGGGGGAGGTACAATGAGCAGTTCTTC.

The chain has TRBV6-5 and TRBJ2-7; 9 bases line up with TRBD1. CDR3 length: 16 amino acids. V gave up 2 bases and J gave up 10 bases; unmatched junction bases: 15. Germline V gene data show CDR1 as MNHEY and CDR2 as SVGAGI. The CDR3 loop is CASSYLPGQGAPNQYF. The DNA of the CDR3 is TGTGCCAGCAGTTACCTTCCGGGACAGGGTGCTCCGAACCAGTACTTC.

As concerns this clone: Other DNA sequences in this specimen translate into the identical CDR3. V and J are TRBV19 and TRBJ2-3; 8 bases are shared with TRBD1. V lost 6 bases, J lost 4 bases, and 6 bases stayed unmatched. Germline-derived CDR1 and CDR2 are LNHDA and SQIVND (reference sequence). This CDR3 has 14 amino acids. The CDR3 sequence is CASRLDRAADTQYF. CDR3 DNA sequence: TGTGCCAGTAGACTGGACAGGGCCGCAGATACGCAGTATTTT. Complete variable domain (other parts from reference TRBV19 and TRBJ2-3): DGGITQSPKYLFRKEGQNVTLSCEQNLNHDAMYWYRQDPGQGLRLIYYSQIVNDFQKGDIAEGYSVSREKKESFPLTVTSAQKNPTAFYLCASRLDRAADTQYFGPGTRLTVL.

The chain links TRBV3-1 (or the pseudogene TRBV3-2) to TRBJ1-5; no definite D call. The CDR3 contains 17 residues. Germline loops: CDR1 LGHDT, CDR2 YNNKEL (reference sequence). The V end was cut by 1 base, the J end by 0 bases, with 13 bases between. The CDR3 sequence: CASSQGGGPYSNQPQHF. For the CDR3, the DNA is TGTGCCAGCAGCCAAGGAGGTGGTCCCTATAGCAATCAGCCCCAGCATTTT.

This clone came up a few times. Written as DNA, the CDR3 is TGTGCCAGCAGCCCCACAGGGAACTATGGCTACACCTTC. This translates into CASSPTGNYGYTF. The chain has TRBV3-1 (or the pseudogene TRBV3-2) and TRBJ1-2; D is perhaps TRBD1 (6 bases). Trimming left V 4 bases short and J 2 bases short, with 8 bases between. The germline CDR1 and CDR2 sequences are LGHDT and YNNKEL (reference sequence). This CDR3 is 13 amino acids long.

The V gene is TRBV4-1, the J gene TRBJ2-7; the D is unclear. The V end lost 2 bases, the J end lost 0 bases, and 8 bases lay between the germline ends. Germline values: CDR1 MGHRA, CDR2 YSYEKL. CDR3 length: 14 residues. The CDR3 DNA reads TGCGCCAGCAGCCAACCAAAGAGCTCCTACGAGCAGTACTTC. Translation: CASSQPKSSYEQYF.

The chain carries TRBV14 and TRBJ2-1; TRBD1 might be the D (7 bases). Germline V gives CDR1 SGHDN, CDR2 FVKESK. V was cut by 4 bases and J by 12 bases, with 13 bases left in between. This CDR3 comprises 12 residues. CDR3 coding DNA: TGTGCCAGCAGCCCAGGGGGGTTTTGGCAGTTCTTC. Translated, it gives CASSPGGFWQFF.

V and J are TRBV2 and TRBJ1-5; TRBD1 might be the D (6 bases). Looked up from germline, CDR1 is SNHLY and CDR2 is FYNNEI. V dropped 8 bases and J dropped 2 bases, with 10 bases sitting between them. This CDR3 has 13 residues. CDR3 in DNA: TGTGCCAGCCAAGGGGGGGGCAATCAGCCCCAGCATTTT. Its protein product is CASQGGGNQPQHF.

The count of this clone is one. The J gene is TRBJ1-6, the V gene TRBV6-5; 8 positions agree with TRBD1. J gave up 10 bases and V 0 bases, and 5 bases lay outside the gene matches. This CDR3 has 15 residues. Looked up from germline, CDR1 is MNHEY and CDR2 is SVGAGI. This CDR3 reads CASSYSNRGISPLHF. Here the CDR3 DNA reads TGTGCCAGCAGTTACTCGAACAGGGGGATCTCACCCCTCCACTTT.

V usage is TRBV7-9 and J usage is TRBJ1-6; 8 bases are shared with TRBD1. The CDR3 loop spans 14 amino acids. The V gene's germline CDR1 is SEHNR and CDR2 FQNEAQ (reference sequence). J lost 9 bases, V lost 5 bases, and 6 bases had no gene match. The CDR3 protein is CASSPGTGGSPLHF. DNA for the CDR3: TGTGCCAGCAGCCCCGGGACAGGCGGTTCACCCCTCCACTTT.

J is TRBJ2-5 and V is TRBV11-2; TRBD1 is a possible D gene (6 bases). V lost 4 bases and J 0 bases, leaving 12 bases between the germline ends. Germline loops: CDR1 SGHAT, CDR2 FQNNGV. This CDR3 region has 15 residues. CDR3 sequence: CASSSQGHHQETQYF. The CDR3 DNA reads TGTGCCAGCAGCTCACAGGGACACCACCAAGAGACCCAGTACTTC.

Of note for this clone: A junction end diverges from the germline sequence, so it may reflect a read error. This chain uses TRBV4-1 with TRBJ2-2; D is uncertain. CDR3 length: 14 amino acids. Germline V gene sequence: CDR1 MGHRA, CDR2 YSYEKL. The CDR3, as DNA: TGCGCCAGCAGTCAAGGGCTGAACACCGGGGAGCTGTTTTTT. Its protein is CASSQGLNTGELFF.

The chain combines TRBV2 with TRBJ1-1, with D possibly matching TRBD1 (6 bases). The V end was cut by 8 bases, the J end by 3 bases, with 10 bases between. The CDR3 is 12 residues long. Germline CDR1 and CDR2: SNHLY and FYNNEI. CDR3 nucleotide sequence: TGTGCCAGCCACTCAGGGGACACTGAAGCTTTCTTT. Protein sequence: CASHSGDTEAFF.

The CDR3 coding sequence is TGTGCCAGCAGCTTTTCCCGACAGGGGGCCATCACAGATACGCAGTATTTT. Residues: CASSFSRQGAITDTQYF. The chain uses TRBV7-6 and TRBJ2-3; 10 bases line up with TRBD1. CDR1 is SGHVS and CDR2 is FNYEAQ in the germline V gene. V lost 3 bases to trimming and J lost 2 bases; unmatched junction nucleotides: 8. CDR3 length: 17 residues.

CDR3: CASSGDRGGDEQYF. DNA for the CDR3: TGTGCCAGCAGCGGAGACAGGGGCGGAGACGAGCAGTACTTC. V usage is TRBV9 and J usage is TRBJ2-7; TRBD1 aligns across 8 bases. CDR3 length equals 14 residues. V lost 3 bases to trimming and J lost 5 bases; unmatched junction nucleotides: 7. In germline, CDR1 is SGDLS, CDR2 YYNGEE.